Listed below are T cell receptor beta chains from one sample, sequenced in a study of molecular identifiers for immune sequencing clone quantification. TCRdb itself ran the PCR reads through MiXCR, one entry per CDR3 protein. This sample has more than 300,000 distinct CDR3 sequences, with 20% to 25% found just once. Sequenced sample: naive CD8+ T cells from blood, with Jurkat cell RNA spiked in. These receptors came from a human donor in good health. Some libraries in this study had Jurkat cell RNA spiked in. The CDR3 runs from the conserved cysteine through the conserved F or W. The D gene is left open where the match is weak. Clone size is not always given. Where it is, it says once, few, many or a class for expanded clones.

V: TRBV27
J: TRBJ2-5
D: NA
size: NA
CDR3: CASSTTGETQYF
DNA: TGTGCCAGCAGTACCACAGGGGAGACCCAGTACTTC

V: TRBV11-2
J: TRBJ2-7
D: NA
size: NA
CDR3: CASSESPGCEQYF
DNA: TGTGCCAGCAGCGAGAGCCCAGGCTGCGAGCAGTACTTC

V: TRBV6-7
J: TRBJ1-5
D: NA
size: many
CDR3: CASSFGRVSNQPQHF
DNA: TGTGCCAGCAGTTTTGGCAGGGTTAGCAATCAGCCCCAGCATTTT

V: TRBV20-1
J: TRBJ2-1
D: NA
size: many
CDR3: CSPLPGSEQFF
DNA: TGCAGTCCACTCCCGGGCTCGGAGCAGTTCTTC

V: TRBV5-6
J: TRBJ1-1
D: NA
size: few
CDR3: CASSFSWDPSQAFF
DNA: TGTGCCAGCAGCTTCAGTTGGGACCCGAGCCAGGCTTTCTTT

V: TRBV6-2/TRBV6-3
J: TRBJ2-3
D: NA
size: many
CDR3: CASSAQVRTQYF
DNA: TGTGCCAGCAGTGCCCAAGTTCGTACGCAGTATTTT

V: TRBV11-2
J: TRBJ2-7
D: NA
size: NA
CDR3: CASSLGLDEQYF
DNA: TGTGCCAGCAGCTTGGGGCTTGACGAGCAGTACTTC

V: TRBV20-1
J: TRBJ2-7
D: TRBD2
size: many
CDR3: CSAKRPGLAGGPYEQYF
DNA: TGCAGTGCTAAACGCCCGGGACTAGCGGGGGGACCTTACGAGCAGTACTTC

V: TRBV27
J: TRBJ1-2
D: NA
size: NA
CDR3: CASSSDNYGYTF
DNA: TGTGCCAGCAGTTCGGATAACTATGGCTACACCTTC

V: TRBV5-6
J: TRBJ1-5
D: NA
size: NA
CDR3: CASSLDGPRGGNQPQHF
DNA: TGTGCCAGCAGCTTGGATGGACCTCGAGGGGGGAATCAGCCCCAGCATTTT

V: TRBV24-1
J: TRBJ2-3
D: TRBD1
size: many
CDR3: CATSDFPYLGTESTDTQYF
DNA: TGTGCCACCAGTGATTTTCCCTATCTGGGGACAGAGAGCACAGATACGCAGTATTTT

V: TRBV7-2
J: TRBJ2-5
D: TRBD1
size: many
CDR3: CASSPWVGGLQETQYF
DNA: TGTGCCAGCAGCCCATGGGTAGGGGGCCTCCAAGAGACCCAGTACTTC